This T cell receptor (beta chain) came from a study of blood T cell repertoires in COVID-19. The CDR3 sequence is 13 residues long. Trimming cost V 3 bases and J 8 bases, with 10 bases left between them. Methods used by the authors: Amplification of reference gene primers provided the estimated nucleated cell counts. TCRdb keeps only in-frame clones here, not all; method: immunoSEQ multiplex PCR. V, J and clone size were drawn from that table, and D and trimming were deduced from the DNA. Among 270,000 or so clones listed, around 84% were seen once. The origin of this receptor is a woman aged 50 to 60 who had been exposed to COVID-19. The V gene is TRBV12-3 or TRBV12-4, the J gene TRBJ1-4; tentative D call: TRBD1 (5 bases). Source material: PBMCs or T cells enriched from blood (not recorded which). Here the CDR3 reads CASSLRGEEKLFF. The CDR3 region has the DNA TGTGCCAGCAGTTTGCGGGGGGAGGAAAAACTGTTTTTT.